What follows are 8 T cell receptor beta chains derived from one specimen sequenced in a study of blood T cells in healthy people across ages (dated by TCRdb to about 2015). To prepare the library, 5' RACE was applied. TCRdb lists the instrument as Illumina HiSeq 2500. A second PCR of roughly 7 to 11 cycles was performed with a sample-barcoded 5' primer and a J-beta primer mix. Using fastp at Q25 and MiXCR, TCRdb reprocessed the public reads and kept productive beta chains. CDR3 protein duplicates are merged, each entry listing the most common genes and DNA. The sample table holds about 730,000 distinct CDR3 sequences, of which roughly 47% were seen once. In total, the top ten clones hold about 20% of the sample. Sequenced: blood. Every receptor here comes from a woman between 55 and 75 years old in good health.

This clonotype was observed a few times. The chain links TRBV20-1 to TRBJ2-5; 7 nucleotides match TRBD1. V dropped 1 base and J dropped 1; count of bases not matched to a gene: 6. The CDR3 runs 15 residues. Germline CDR1 and CDR2: DFQATT and SNEGSKA (reference sequence). CDR3 region: CSARAGTALQETQYF. CDR3 DNA sequence: TGCAGTGCTAGAGCAGGGACAGCCCTCCAAGAGACCCAGTACTTC.

To note about this clonotype: A much larger clone is a single base away; this may be a read error. The chain carries TRBV3-1 and TRBJ1-6; D gene uncertain. Germline CDR1 reads LGHDT; CDR2 reads YNNKEL (reference sequence). There are 17 residues in the CDR3. CDR3 residues: CASSQDRGSSYNPPLHF. For the CDR3, the DNA is TGTGCCAGCAGCCAAGACCGAGGGAGCTCCTATAATCCACCCCTCCACTTT.

Of note for this clonotype: The junction differs from germline at one of its ends, possibly a read error. The rearrangement uses TRBV4-3 and TRBJ1-2, with D uncertain. In germline, CDR1 is LGHNA, CDR2 YSLEER. CDR3 length equals 13 residues. The CDR3 coding sequence is TGCGCCAGCAACCAAGGAGCAGCAGTTGGCTACACCTTC. Protein: CASNQGAAVGYTF.

Many counts were recorded for this clonotype. This rearrangement joins TRBV9 to TRBJ2-1; tentative D call: TRBD1 (7 bases). There are 14 residues in the CDR3. CDR1 and CDR2 from the germline V gene are SGDLS and YYNGEE. Trimming shortened V by 7 bases and J by 5 bases, and 16 bases separated the two germline ends. The CDR3 protein is CASGGLGQNNEQFF. CDR3 DNA: TGTGCCAGCGGGGGGCTGGGACAGAACAATGAGCAGTTCTTC.

This clonotype was observed a handful of times. This sequence joins TRBV6-1 and TRBJ2-7, with 11 positions matching TRBD1. The V and J ends lost 0 bases and 3 bases, in that order; junction bases with no gene match: 1. There are 15 residues in the CDR3. CDR1 is MNHNS, CDR2 SASEGT, per germline. CDR3 amino acids: CASSEAGTGGYEQYF. CDR3 sequence (DNA): TGTGCCAGCAGTGAAGCTGGGACAGGGGGCTACGAGCAGTACTTC.

This clonotype was detected only a few times. CDR3 protein: CASSYPPDQETQYF. CDR3 coding DNA: TGTGCCAGCAGCTACCCCCCGGACCAAGAGACCCAGTACTTC. This chain uses TRBV2 with TRBJ2-5; no definite D call. V lost 6 bases and J 0 bases, leaving 11 bases between the germline ends. Germline V CDR1 and CDR2: SNHLY, FYNNEI. The CDR3 length is 14 residues. Full variable domain (remainder filled in from reference TRBV2 and TRBJ2-5): EPEVTQTPSHQVTQMGQEVILRCVPISNHLYFYWYRQILGQKVEFLVSFYNNEISEKSEIFDDQFSVERPDGSNFTLKIRSTKLEDSAMYFCASSYPPDQETQYFGPGTRLLVL.

V usage is TRBV20-1 and J usage is TRBJ1-1; the D gene is possibly TRBD1 (6 bases). Germline V gene lookup returns CDR1 DFQATT and CDR2 SNEGSKA (reference sequence). V was trimmed by 1 base and J by 4 bases, leaving 13 bases between them. The CDR3 sequence is 14 residues long. CDR3 loop: CSARVGGPVTEAFF. In nucleotides, the CDR3 is TGCAGTGCTAGAGTGGGGGGGCCGGTCACTGAAGCTTTCTTT.

This clonotype showed up just once. V and J are TRBV6-1 and TRBJ2-4; unclear D gene. The assigned J gene may be wrong: the sequence end matches TRBJ2-5 better. In germline, CDR1 is MNHNS, CDR2 SASEGT. The CDR3 is made up of 15 amino acids. CDR3 residues: CASRWTLPLQETQYF. The CDR3 nucleotides read TGTGCCAGCAGGTGGACCTTACCCTTACAAGAGACCCAGTACTTC.